The rows below give T cell receptor beta chains drawn from one sample of a study of T cells after yellow fever vaccination. TCRdb re-called the 5' RACE reads with MiXCR, one entry per CDR3 protein. The table has some 320,000 distinct CDR3 sequences, approximately 4% seen once. The sample was PBMCs, taken 5 days after the yellow fever booster vaccination. The receptors derive from a man between 18 and 29 years old who received the YFV17D yellow fever vaccine. The CDR3 runs from the conserved cysteine through the conserved F or W. A D gene is named only where the DNA matches it firmly. Only some rows state a clone size, as once, few, many or a class for expanded clones.

TRBJ1-2,-,TRBV5-4,TRBD1,CASSQGQGTANYGYTF,TGTGCCAGCAGCCAGGGACAGGGCACAGCTAACTATGGCTACACCTTC
TRBJ1-5,few,TRBV6-2/TRBV6-3,TRBD1,CASSLRGTGTGGRQPQHF,TGTGCCAGCAGTTTACGGGGGACCGGGACAGGGGGCCGTCAGCCCCAGCATTTT
TRBJ2-7,many,TRBV5-4,TRBD2,CATWGSGGPVEQYF,TGTGCAACCTGGGGTAGCGGGGGTCCCGTGGAGCAGTACTTC
TRBJ2-2,-,TRBV7-2,-,CASSVGFGTGELFF,TGTGCCAGCAGCGTCGGGTTCGGTACCGGGGAGCTGTTTTTT
TRBJ2-1,many,TRBV7-2,-,CASSSGEGRGSYNEQFF,TGTGCCAGCAGCTCAGGGGAGGGCCGGGGATCCTACAATGAGCAGTTCTTC
TRBJ1-2,few,TRBV4-2,TRBD1,CASSQGQGDYYGYTF,TGTGCCAGCAGCCAAGGACAGGGAGATTACTATGGCTACACCTTC
TRBJ1-1,once,TRBV4-3,-,CASSQGIQIRTEAFF,TGCGCCAGCAGCCAAGGGATTCAAATAAGGACTGAAGCTTTCTTT
TRBJ1-2,many,TRBV20-1,-,CSAPLVGGLANYGYTF,TGCAGTGCCCCTCTGGTGGGGGGATTAGCTAACTATGGCTACACCTTC
TRBJ2-2,few,TRBV24-1,TRBD1,CATSVGQGVGELFF,TGTGCCACCAGTGTCGGGCAGGGGGTCGGGGAGCTGTTTTTT
TRBJ2-5,many,TRBV29-1,-,CSVAYRDQETQYF,TGCAGCGTCGCATACAGGGATCAAGAGACCCAGTACTTC
TRBJ2-7,many,TRBV7-9,-,CASSLSGASSYEQYF,TGTGCCAGCAGCCTCTCGGGGGCCAGCTCCTACGAGCAGTACTTC
TRBJ2-3,few,TRBV25-1,-,CASSGNSPDSARSTDTQYF,TGTGCCAGCAGTGGGAACTCGCCCGACAGCGCAAGGAGCACAGATACGCAGTATTTT
TRBJ1-5,many,TRBV4-2,TRBD1,CASSREQGAEQPQHF,TGTGCCAGCAGCCGCGAACAGGGGGCCGAACAGCCCCAGCATTTT
TRBJ2-1,few,TRBV4-2,-,CASSQEMGEAYNEQFF,TGTGCCAGCAGCCAAGAAATGGGGGAGGCCTACAATGAGCAGTTCTTC
TRBJ2-5,few,TRBV5-4,TRBD2,CASSSVAGKQETQYF,TGTGCCAGCAGCTCGGTAGCGGGGAAGCAAGAGACCCAGTACTTC
TRBJ2-5,-,TRBV9,-,CASSVALGGAETQYF,TGTGCCAGCAGCGTAGCTTTGGGGGGCGCAGAGACCCAGTACTTC
TRBJ2-1,few,TRBV5-1,TRBD2,CASSFLSGGAYVEQFF,TGCGCCAGCAGCTTCCTAAGCGGGGGGGCCTATGTTGAGCAGTTCTTC
TRBJ2-3,-,TRBV9,TRBD2,CASSVAGLAGATTDTQYF,TGTGCCAGCAGCGTAGCTGGCCTAGCGGGGGCGACCACAGATACGCAGTATTTT
TRBJ1-6,few,TRBV5-1,TRBD1,CASRTGGRSSPLHF,TGCGCCAGCAGGACAGGGGGTCGAAGTTCACCCCTCCACTTT
TRBJ2-5,-,TRBV14,-,CASSQSPGRQETQYF,TGTGCCAGCAGCCAAAGTCCAGGGAGGCAAGAGACCCAGTACTTC
TRBJ2-3,many,TRBV18,-,CASSPLPGRGGGTDTQYF,TGTGCCAGCTCACCGCTTCCCGGGAGAGGAGGGGGGACAGATACGCAGTATTTT
TRBJ1-5,-,TRBV6-5,TRBD1,CASSPGTATFNQPQHF,TGTGCCAGCAGCCCTGGGACAGCTACCTTCAATCAGCCCCAGCATTTT
TRBJ2-7,many,TRBV29-1,-,CSVVSSPPYEQYF,TGCAGCGTTGTATCTTCTCCCCCCTACGAGCAGTACTTC
TRBJ1-6,few,TRBV7-2,-,CASSLGGGPIQSPLHF,TGTGCCAGCAGCTTGGGCGGGGGTCCGATTCAGTCACCCCTCCACTTT
TRBJ1-5,many,TRBV5-6,-,CASSLGEGVNQPQHF,TGTGCCAGCAGCTTGGGCGAAGGGGTGAATCAGCCCCAGCATTTT
TRBJ2-7,many,TRBV5-1,-,CASSQDPAYEQYF,TGCGCCAGCAGCCAAGATCCAGCCTACGAGCAGTACTTC
TRBJ2-1,-,TRBV2,-,CATQDSRGGYNEQFF,TGTGCCACCCAGGACAGCAGGGGAGGGTACAATGAGCAGTTCTTC
TRBJ1-1,-,TRBV29-1,-,CSAMRGQNTEAFF,TGCAGCGCGATGAGAGGGCAGAACACTGAAGCTTTCTTT
TRBJ1-6,few,TRBV24-1,-,CATSDFRPSYNSPLHF,TGTGCCACCAGTGATTTCAGGCCGAGTTATAATTCACCCCTCCACTTT
TRBJ2-3,few,TRBV21-1,-,CASSSRPGLVTDTQYF,TGTGCCAGCAGCTCCCGCCCGGGACTAGTTACAGATACGCAGTATTTT
TRBJ1-2,-,TRBV4-1,-,CASSQGRTLGLYGYTF,TGCGCCAGCAGCCAAGGAAGGACCCTCGGGCTTTATGGCTACACCTTC
TRBJ2-2,many,TRBV5-5,TRBD1,CASSPPPGQGKTGELFF,TGTGCCAGCAGCCCCCCTCCGGGACAGGGGAAGACCGGGGAGCTGTTTTTT
TRBJ2-6,many,TRBV7-2,-,CASSPNSGANVLTF,TGTGCCAGCAGCCCAAACTCTGGGGCCAACGTCCTGACTTTC
TRBJ2-6,-,TRBV19,-,CASGGVNSGANVLTF,TGTGCCAGTGGCGGTGTAAACTCTGGGGCCAACGTCCTGACTTTC
TRBJ2-1,-,TRBV4-2,TRBD1,CASRHRDRSPNEQFF,TGTGCCAGCAGACACCGGGACAGATCCCCCAATGAGCAGTTCTTC
TRBJ2-5,few,TRBV30,TRBD2,CAWSRTGLAGRETQYF,TGTGCCTGGAGCCGGACGGGACTAGCGGGGCGGGAGACCCAGTACTTC
TRBJ1-6,-,TRBV2,-,CASSEFLARSSPLHF,TGTGCCAGCAGTGAATTTCTGGCTAGATCATCACCCCTCCACTTT
TRBJ2-1,many,TRBV7-2,-,CASSTGLGSHNEQFF,TGTGCCAGCAGCACGGGACTGGGGTCCCACAATGAGCAGTTCTTC
TRBJ2-2,few,TRBV5-1,-,CASSLFAATNTGELFF,TGCGCCAGCAGCTTGTTTGCAGCAACTAACACCGGGGAGCTGTTTTTT
TRBJ2-6,few,TRBV5-1,-,CASSLLGGGGNVYSGANVLTF,TGCGCCAGCAGCTTGCTGGGGGGAGGGGGCAACGTCTACTCTGGGGCCAACGTCCTGACTTTC
TRBJ2-7,-,TRBV27,TRBD2,CASSFNGRYEQYF,TGTGCCAGCAGTTTTAACGGGAGGTACGAGCAGTACTTC
TRBJ2-3,many,TRBV27,-,CASSLSSADTQYF,TGTGCCAGCAGTTTGTCTAGTGCAGATACGCAGTATTTT
TRBJ1-1,few,TRBV5-1,-,CASSLDRDDTEAFF,TGCGCCAGCAGCTTGGACAGGGACGACACTGAAGCTTTCTTT
TRBJ1-6,many,TRBV7-2,-,CASSGRTGSQSPLHF,TGTGCCAGCAGCGGTAGAACAGGGAGCCAATCACCCCTCCACTTT
TRBJ1-2,once,TRBV4-2,-,CASSQGIGSGPYGYTF,TGTGCCAGCAGCCAAGGAATCGGCAGTGGGCCCTATGGCTACACCTTC
TRBJ1-2,many,TRBV4-1,-,CASSQELALLYYGYTF,TGCGCCAGCAGCCAAGAGTTGGCCTTGCTATACTATGGCTACACCTTC
TRBJ2-5,-,TRBV18,TRBD1,CASSPSTRTGEETQYF,TGTGCCAGCTCACCCTCAACCAGGACAGGGGAAGAGACCCAGTACTTC
TRBJ1-2,-,TRBV6-5,TRBD1,CASRVPRTQYRQGGYGYTF,TGTGCCAGCAGGGTCCCCCGTACTCAGTACCGACAGGGGGGCTATGGCTACACCTTC
TRBJ2-5,-,TRBV9,TRBD2,CASSPSGGQSETQYF,TGTGCCAGCAGCCCGAGCGGGGGGCAGTCGGAGACCCAGTACTTC
TRBJ2-6,many,TRBV20-1,-,CSAVTSSGANVLTF,TGCAGTGCTGTAACTAGCTCTGGGGCCAACGTCCTGACTTTC
TRBJ1-1,few,TRBV10-3,-,CAISESLGTEAFF,TGTGCCATCAGTGAGTCTTTGGGCACTGAAGCTTTCTTT
TRBJ1-4,many,TRBV7-6,-,CASSSTGPNEKLFF,TGTGCCAGCAGCTCCACAGGACCTAATGAAAAACTGTTTTTT
TRBJ2-3,many,TRBV6-2/TRBV6-3,-,CASTRTTSPTDTQYF,TGTGCCAGCACTCGGACTACATCACCCACAGATACGCAGTATTTT
TRBJ2-5,many,TRBV6-2/TRBV6-3,-,CASRQMGQETQYF,TGTGCCAGCAGGCAAATGGGGCAAGAGACCCAGTACTTC
TRBJ1-1,few,TRBV2,TRBD1,CASSADRARGTEAFF,TGTGCCAGCAGTGCCGACAGGGCAAGGGGCACTGAAGCTTTCTTT
TRBJ2-3,medium-sized,TRBV20-1,-,CSARARDEGRDTQYF,TGCAGTGCTAGAGCCCGGGACGAAGGAAGAGATACGCAGTATTTT
TRBJ2-7,-,TRBV20-1,-,CGMAGEDYEQYF,TGCGGGATGGCAGGGGAGGATTACGAGCAGTACTTC